The TCR beta chain described here comes from a study of blood T cell repertoires in COVID-19. Study as a whole: COVID-19 samples collected from the United States, Italy and Spain covered acute and convalescent phases. PBMCs, B-cell-depleted T cells, or T cells provided the cDNA or gDNA that made up the material.

The CDR3 is 15 residues long. Germline V gene lookup returns CDR1 SGHDT and CDR2 YYEEEE. The V and J ends lost 2 bases and 8 bases respectively, with 19 bases between them. As handled by the study authors: Estimated nucleated cell counts came from reference gene primer amplification. Profiled with immunoSEQ multiplex PCR; TCRdb holds only in-frame clones, not every one. D and trimming come from the DNA, and the V and J calls and clone size come from that table. Among 120,000 to 150,000 clones, just under 85% were seen once, and the ten largest hold roughly 2.9%. The sequenced material came from peripheral blood. This receptor was obtained from a woman aged 40 to 49 with active or convalescent COVID-19. V is TRBV5-6 and J is TRBJ1-2; maybe TRBD1 (6 bases). CDR3: CASSLTQGRAGGYTF. DNA for the CDR3: TGTGCCAGCAGCTTAACCCAGGGGAGGGCTGGGGGCTACACCTTC.